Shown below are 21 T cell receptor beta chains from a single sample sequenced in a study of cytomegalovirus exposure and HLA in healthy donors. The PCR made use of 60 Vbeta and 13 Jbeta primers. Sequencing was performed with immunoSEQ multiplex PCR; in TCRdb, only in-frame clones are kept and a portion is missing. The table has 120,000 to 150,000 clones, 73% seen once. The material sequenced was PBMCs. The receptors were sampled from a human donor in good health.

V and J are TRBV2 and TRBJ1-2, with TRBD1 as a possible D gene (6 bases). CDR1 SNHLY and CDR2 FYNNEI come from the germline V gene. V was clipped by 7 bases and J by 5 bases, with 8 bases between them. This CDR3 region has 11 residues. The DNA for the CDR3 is TGTGCCAGCAACCAGGGGTATGGCTACACCTTC. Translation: CASNQGYGYTF.

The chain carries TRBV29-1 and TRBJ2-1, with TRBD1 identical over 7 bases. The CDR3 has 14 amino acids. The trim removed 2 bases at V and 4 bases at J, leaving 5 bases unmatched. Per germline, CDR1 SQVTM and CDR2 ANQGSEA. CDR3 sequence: CSVERDSSYNEQFF. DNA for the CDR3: TGCAGCGTTGAACGGGACAGTTCTTACAATGAGCAGTTCTTC.

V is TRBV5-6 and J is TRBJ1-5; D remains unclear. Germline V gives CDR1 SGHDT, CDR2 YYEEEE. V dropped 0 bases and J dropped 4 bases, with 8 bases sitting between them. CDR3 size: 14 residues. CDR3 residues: CASSLGGLNQPQHF. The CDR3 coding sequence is TGTGCCAGCAGCTTGGGTGGACTTAATCAGCCCCAGCATTTT.

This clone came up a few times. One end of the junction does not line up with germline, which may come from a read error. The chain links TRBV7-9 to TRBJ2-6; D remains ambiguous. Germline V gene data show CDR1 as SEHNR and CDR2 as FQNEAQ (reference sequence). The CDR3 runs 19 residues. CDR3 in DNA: TGTTCCAGCAGCTATAACTTTAGTCTCAGACACTCTGGGGCCAACGTCCTGACTTTC. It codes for CSSSYNFSLRHSGANVLTF.

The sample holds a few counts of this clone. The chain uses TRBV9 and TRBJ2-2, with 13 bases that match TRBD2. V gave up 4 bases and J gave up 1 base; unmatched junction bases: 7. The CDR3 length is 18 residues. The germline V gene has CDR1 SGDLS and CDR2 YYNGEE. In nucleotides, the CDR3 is TGTGCCAGCAGCCAGGGACTAGCGGGAATGGGGAACACCGGGGAGCTGTTTTTT. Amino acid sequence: CASSQGLAGMGNTGELFF.

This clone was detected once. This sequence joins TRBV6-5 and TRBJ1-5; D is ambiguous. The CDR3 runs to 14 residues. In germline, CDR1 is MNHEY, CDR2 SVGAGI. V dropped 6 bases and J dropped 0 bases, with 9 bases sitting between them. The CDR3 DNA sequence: TGTGCCAGCAGCCGGGAGTATAGCAATCAGCCCCAGCATTTT. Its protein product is CASSREYSNQPQHF.

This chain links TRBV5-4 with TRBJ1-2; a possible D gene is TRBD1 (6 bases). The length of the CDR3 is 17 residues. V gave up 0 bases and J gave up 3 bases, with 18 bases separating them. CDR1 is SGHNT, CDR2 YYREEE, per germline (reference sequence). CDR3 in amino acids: CASSLGPLQGLDYGYTF. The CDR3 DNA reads TGTGCCAGCAGCTTGGGCCCCTTACAGGGTTTGGACTATGGCTACACCTTC.

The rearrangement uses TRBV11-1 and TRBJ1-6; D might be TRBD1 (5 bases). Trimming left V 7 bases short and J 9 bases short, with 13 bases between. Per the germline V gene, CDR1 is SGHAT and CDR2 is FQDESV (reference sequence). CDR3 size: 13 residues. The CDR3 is CASTQGLGSPLHF. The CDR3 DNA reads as TGTGCCAGCACCCAGGGTCTGGGTTCACCCCTCCACTTT.

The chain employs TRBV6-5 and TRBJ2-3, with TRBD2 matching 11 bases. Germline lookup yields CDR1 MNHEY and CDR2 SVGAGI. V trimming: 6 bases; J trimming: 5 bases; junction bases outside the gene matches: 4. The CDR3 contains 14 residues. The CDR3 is CASRASGGRDTQYF. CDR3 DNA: TGTGCCAGCAGAGCTAGCGGGGGGAGAGATACGCAGTATTTT.

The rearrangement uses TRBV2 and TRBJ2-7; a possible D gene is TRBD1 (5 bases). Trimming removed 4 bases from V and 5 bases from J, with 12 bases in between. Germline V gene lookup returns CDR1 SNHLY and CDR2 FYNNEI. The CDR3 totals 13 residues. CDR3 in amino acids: CASSVSREDEQYF. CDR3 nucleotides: TGTGCCAGCAGTGTGAGCAGGGAAGACGAGCAGTACTTC.

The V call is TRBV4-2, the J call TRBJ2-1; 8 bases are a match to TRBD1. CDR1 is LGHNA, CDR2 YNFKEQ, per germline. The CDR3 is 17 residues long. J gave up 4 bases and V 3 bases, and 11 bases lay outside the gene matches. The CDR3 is CASSHSGGPIRYNEQFF. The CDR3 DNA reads TGTGCCAGCAGCCATTCAGGGGGCCCAATTAGATACAATGAGCAGTTCTTC.

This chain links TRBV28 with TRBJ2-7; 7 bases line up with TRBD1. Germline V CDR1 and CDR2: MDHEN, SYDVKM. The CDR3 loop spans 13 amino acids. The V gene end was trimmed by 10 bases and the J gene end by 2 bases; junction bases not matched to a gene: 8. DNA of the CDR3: TGTGCCATCGCCGGGACAGCCACCTACGAGCAGTACTTC. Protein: CAIAGTATYEQYF.

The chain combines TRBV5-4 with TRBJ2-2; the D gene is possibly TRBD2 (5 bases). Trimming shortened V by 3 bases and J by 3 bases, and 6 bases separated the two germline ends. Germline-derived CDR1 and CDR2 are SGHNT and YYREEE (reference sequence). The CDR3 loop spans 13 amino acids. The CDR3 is CASSSGYTGELFF. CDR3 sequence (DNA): TGTGCCAGCAGCTCGGGGTACACCGGGGAGCTGTTTTTT. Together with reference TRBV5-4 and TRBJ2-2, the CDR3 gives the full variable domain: ETGVTQSPTHLIKTRGQQVTLRCSSQSGHNTVSWYQQALGQGPQFIFQYYREEENGRGNFPPRFSGLQFPNYSSELNVNALELDDSALYLCASSSGYTGELFFGEGSRLTVL.

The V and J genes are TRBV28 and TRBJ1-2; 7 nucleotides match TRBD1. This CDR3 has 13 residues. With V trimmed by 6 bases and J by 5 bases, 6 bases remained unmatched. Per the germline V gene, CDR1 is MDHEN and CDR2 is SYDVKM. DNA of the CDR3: TGTGCCAGCAGCCGAGACAGGGCTTATGGCTACACCTTC. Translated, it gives CASSRDRAYGYTF.

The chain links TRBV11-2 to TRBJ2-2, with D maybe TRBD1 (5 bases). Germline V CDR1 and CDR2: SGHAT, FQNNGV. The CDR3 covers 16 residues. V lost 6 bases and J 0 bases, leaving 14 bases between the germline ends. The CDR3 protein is CASRTAGSANTGELFF. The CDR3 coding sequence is TGTGCCAGCAGGACCGCAGGGTCGGCGAACACCGGGGAGCTGTTTTTT. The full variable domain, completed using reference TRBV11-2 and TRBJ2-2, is EAGVAQSPRYKIIEKRQSVAFWCNPISGHATLYWYQQILGQGPKLLIQFQNNGVVDDSQLPKDRFSAERLKGVDSTLKIQPAKLEDSAVYLCASRTAGSANTGELFFGEGSRLTVL.

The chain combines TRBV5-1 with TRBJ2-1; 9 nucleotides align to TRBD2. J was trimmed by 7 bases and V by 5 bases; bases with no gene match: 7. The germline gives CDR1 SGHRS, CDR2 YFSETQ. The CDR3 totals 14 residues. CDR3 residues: CASRVSGSYNEQFF. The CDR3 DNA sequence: TGCGCCAGCAGGGTTAGCGGGAGTTATAATGAGCAGTTCTTC.

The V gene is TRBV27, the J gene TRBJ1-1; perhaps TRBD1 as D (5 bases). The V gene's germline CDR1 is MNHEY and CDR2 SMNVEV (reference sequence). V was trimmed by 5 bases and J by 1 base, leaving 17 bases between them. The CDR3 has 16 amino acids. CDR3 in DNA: TGTGCCAGCAGTCAAACACCGGGACTTAGGAACACTGAAGCTTTCTTT. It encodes CASSQTPGLRNTEAFF.

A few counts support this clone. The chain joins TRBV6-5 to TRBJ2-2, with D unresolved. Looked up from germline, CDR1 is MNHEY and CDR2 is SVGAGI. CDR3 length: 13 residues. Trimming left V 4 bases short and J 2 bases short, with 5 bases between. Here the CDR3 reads CASSSVNTGELFF. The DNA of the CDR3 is TGTGCCAGCAGTTCAGTTAACACCGGGGAGCTGTTTTTT.

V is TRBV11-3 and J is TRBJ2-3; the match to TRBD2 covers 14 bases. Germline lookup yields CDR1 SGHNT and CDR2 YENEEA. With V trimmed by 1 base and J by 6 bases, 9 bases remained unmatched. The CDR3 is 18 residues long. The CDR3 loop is CASSLGSTSGGAADTQYF. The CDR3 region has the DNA TGTGCCAGCAGCTTAGGTTCGACTAGCGGGGGGGCCGCGGATACGCAGTATTTT.

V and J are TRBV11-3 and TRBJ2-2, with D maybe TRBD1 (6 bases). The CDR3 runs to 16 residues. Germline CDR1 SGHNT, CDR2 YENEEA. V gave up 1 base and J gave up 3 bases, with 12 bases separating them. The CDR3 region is CASSLAWDIDTGELFF. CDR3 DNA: TGTGCCAGCAGCTTAGCGTGGGACATTGACACCGGGGAGCTGTTTTTT.

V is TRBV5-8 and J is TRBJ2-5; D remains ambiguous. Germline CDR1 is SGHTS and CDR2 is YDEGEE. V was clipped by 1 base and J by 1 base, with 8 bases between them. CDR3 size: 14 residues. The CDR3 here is CASSLTSAQETQYF. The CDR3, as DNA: TGTGCCAGCAGCTTGACCAGCGCCCAAGAGACCCAGTACTTC.